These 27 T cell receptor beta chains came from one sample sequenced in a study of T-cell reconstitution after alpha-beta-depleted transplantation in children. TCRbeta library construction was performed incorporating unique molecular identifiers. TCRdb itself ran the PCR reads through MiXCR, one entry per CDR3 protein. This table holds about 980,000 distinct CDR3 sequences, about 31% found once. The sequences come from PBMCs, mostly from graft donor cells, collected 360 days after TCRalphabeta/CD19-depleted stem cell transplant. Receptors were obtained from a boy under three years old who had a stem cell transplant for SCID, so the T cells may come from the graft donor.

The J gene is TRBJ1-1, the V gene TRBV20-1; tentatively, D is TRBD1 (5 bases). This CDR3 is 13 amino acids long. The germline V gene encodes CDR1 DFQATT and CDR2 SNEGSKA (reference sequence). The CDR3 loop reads CSAGTDRNTEAFF. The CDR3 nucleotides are TGCAGCGCTGGGACGGATAGGAACACTGAAGCTTTCTTT.

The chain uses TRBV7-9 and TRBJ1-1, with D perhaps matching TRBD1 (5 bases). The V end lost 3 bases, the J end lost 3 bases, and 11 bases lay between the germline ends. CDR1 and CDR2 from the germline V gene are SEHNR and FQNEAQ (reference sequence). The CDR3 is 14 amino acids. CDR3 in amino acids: CASSFTGLYTEAFF. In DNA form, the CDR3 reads TGTGCCAGCAGCTTTACGGGGCTGTACACTGAAGCTTTCTTT.

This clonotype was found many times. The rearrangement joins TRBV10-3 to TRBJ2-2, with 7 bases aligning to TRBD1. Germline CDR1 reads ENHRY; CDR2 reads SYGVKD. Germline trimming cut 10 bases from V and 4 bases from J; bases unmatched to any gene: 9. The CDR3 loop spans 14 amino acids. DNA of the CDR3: TGTGCCACCAGGGACAGCTGGAGCACCGGGGAGCTGTTTTTT. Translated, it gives CATRDSWSTGELFF.

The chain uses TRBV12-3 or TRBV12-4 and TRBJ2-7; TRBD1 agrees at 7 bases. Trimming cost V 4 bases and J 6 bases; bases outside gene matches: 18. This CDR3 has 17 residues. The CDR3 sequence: CASSSQGQLLGRIEQYF. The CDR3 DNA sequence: TGTGCCAGCAGTTCCCAGGGACAGCTCCTGGGGCGTATCGAGCAGTACTTC.

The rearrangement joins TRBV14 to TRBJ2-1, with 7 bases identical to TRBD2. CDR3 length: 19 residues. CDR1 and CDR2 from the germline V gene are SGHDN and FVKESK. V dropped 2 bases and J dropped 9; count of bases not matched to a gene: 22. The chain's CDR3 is CASSQMVQRGFPGSIEQFF. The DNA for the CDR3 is TGTGCCAGCAGCCAAATGGTCCAGCGGGGTTTCCCAGGGTCCATTGAGCAGTTCTTC.

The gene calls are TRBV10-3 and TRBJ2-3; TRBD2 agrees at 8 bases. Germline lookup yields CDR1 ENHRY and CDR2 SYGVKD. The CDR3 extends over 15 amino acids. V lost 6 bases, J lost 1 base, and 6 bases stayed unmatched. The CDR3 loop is CAISPGGGGTDTQYF. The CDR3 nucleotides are TGTGCCATCAGCCCCGGGGGGGGCGGCACAGATACGCAGTATTTT.

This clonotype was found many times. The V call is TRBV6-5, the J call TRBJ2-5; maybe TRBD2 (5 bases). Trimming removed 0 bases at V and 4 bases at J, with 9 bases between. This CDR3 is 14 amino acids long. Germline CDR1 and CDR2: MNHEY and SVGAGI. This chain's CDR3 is CASSYSTGRETQYF. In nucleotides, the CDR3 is TGTGCCAGCAGTTACTCTACGGGGAGAGAGACCCAGTACTTC.

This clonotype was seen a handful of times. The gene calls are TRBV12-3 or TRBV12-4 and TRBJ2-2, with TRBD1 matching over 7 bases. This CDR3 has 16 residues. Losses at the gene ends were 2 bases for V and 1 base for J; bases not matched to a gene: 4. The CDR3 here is CASSLRGPGNTGELFF. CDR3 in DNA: TGTGCCAGCAGTTTAAGGGGGCCAGGGAACACCGGGGAGCTGTTTTTT.

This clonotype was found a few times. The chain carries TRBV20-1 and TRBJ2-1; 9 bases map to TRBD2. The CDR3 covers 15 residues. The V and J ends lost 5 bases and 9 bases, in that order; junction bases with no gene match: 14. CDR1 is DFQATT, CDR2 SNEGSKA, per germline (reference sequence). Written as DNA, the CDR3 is TGCAGTGCTTTGCCTTGGCGGGGGGGTATTGGTGAGCAGTTCTTC. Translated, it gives CSALPWRGGIGEQFF.

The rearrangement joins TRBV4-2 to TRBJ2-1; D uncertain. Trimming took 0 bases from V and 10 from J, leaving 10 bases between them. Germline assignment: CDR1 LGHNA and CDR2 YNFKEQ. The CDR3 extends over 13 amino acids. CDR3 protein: CASSQDSRYEQFF. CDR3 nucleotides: TGTGCCAGCAGCCAAGATTCGCGATACGAGCAGTTCTTC.

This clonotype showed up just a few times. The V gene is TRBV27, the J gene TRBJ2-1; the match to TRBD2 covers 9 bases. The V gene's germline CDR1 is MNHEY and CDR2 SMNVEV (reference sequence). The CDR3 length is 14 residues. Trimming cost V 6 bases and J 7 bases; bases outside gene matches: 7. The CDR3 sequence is CASSPYLAGNEQFF. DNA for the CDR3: TGTGCCAGCAGCCCGTATCTAGCGGGGAATGAGCAGTTCTTC.

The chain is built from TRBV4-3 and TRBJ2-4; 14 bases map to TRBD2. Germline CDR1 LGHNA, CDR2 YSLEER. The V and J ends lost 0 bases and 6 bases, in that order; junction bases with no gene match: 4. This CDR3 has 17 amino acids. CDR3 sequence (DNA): TGCGCCAGCAGCCAAGAGGGGACTAGCGGGGGTCGAAACATTCAGTACTTC. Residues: CASSQEGTSGGRNIQYF.

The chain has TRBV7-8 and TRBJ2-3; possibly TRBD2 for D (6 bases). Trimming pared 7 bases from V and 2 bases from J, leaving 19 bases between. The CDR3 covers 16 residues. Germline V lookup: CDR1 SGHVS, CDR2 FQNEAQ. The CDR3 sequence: CASTGPGGFLTDTQYF. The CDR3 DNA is TGTGCCAGCACGGGACCCGGGGGATTCCTCACAGATACGCAGTATTTT. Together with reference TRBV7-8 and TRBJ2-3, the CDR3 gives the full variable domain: GAGVSQSPRYKVAKRGQDVALRCDPISGHVSLFWYQQALGQGPEFLTYFQNEAQLDKSGLPSDRFFAERPEGSVSTLKIQRTQQEDSAVYLCASTGPGGFLTDTQYFGPGTRLTVL.

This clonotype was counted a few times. CDR3 in DNA: TGTGCCAGCAGCCCGGGGGGGACTAGCGGCCAAGAGACCCAGTACTTC. It translates to CASSPGGTSGQETQYF. The rearrangement uses TRBV5-5 and TRBJ2-5, with 11 bases lining up with TRBD2. This CDR3 region has 16 residues. V was pared by 4 bases and J by 1 base, with 6 bases of the junction left unmatched. Germline loops: CDR1 SGHKS, CDR2 YYEKEE (reference sequence).

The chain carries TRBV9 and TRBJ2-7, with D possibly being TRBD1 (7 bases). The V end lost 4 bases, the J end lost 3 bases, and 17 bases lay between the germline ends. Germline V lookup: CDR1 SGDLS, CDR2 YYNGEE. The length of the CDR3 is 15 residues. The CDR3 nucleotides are TGTGCCAGCAGCCTTGGGGGGACAGCGCTCTACGAGCAGTACTTC. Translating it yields CASSLGGTALYEQYF.

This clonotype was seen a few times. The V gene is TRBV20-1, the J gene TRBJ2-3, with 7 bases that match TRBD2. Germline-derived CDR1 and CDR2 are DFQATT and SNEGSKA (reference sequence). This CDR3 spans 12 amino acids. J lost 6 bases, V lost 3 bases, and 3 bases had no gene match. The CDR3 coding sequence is TGCAGTGCTAGCGGGGGGTTCGATACGCAGTATTTT. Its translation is CSASGGFDTQYF.

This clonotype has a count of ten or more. The CDR3 sequence: CASRTSANTGELFF. The CDR3 nucleotides are TGCGCCAGCCGGACTAGCGCGAACACCGGGGAGCTGTTTTTT. V and J are TRBV5-1 and TRBJ2-2, with 9 nucleotides matching TRBD2. The CDR3 covers 14 residues. The V segment lost 7 bases and the J segment 0 bases; nucleotides outside the gene matches: 1. The V gene's germline CDR1 is SGHRS and CDR2 YFSETQ.

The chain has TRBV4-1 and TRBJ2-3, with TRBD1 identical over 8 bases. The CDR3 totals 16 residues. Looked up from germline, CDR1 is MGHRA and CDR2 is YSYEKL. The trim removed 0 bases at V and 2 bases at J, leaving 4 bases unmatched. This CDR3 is CASSQDRTGYTDTQYF. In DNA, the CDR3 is TGCGCCAGCAGCCAAGATAGGACAGGGTACACAGATACGCAGTATTTT.

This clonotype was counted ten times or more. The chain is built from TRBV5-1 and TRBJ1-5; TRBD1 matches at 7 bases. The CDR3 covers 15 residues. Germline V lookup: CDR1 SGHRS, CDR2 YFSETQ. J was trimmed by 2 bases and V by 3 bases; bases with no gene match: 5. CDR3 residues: CASSSTGLGNQPQHF. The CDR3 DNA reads TGCGCCAGCAGCTCGACAGGGTTAGGCAATCAGCCCCAGCATTTT. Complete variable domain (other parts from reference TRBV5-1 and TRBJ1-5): KAGVTQTPRYLIKTRGQQVTLSCSPISGHRSVSWYQQTPGQGLQFLFEYFSETQRNKGNFPGRFSGRQFSNSRSEMNVSTLELGDSALYLCASSSTGLGNQPQHFGDGTRLSIL.

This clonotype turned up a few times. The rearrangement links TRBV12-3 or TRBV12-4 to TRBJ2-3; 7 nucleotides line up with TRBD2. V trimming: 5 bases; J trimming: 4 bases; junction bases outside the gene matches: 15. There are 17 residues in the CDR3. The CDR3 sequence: CASSPQWGLWLADTQYF. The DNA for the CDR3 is TGTGCCAGCAGTCCCCAGTGGGGACTATGGTTGGCAGATACGCAGTATTTT.

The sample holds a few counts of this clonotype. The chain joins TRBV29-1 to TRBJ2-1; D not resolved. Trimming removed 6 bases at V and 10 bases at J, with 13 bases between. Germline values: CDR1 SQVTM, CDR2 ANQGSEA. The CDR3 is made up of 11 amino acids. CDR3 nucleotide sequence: TGCAGCGTAGCCGGGTTAGGCGAGCAGTTCTTC. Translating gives CSVAGLGEQFF.

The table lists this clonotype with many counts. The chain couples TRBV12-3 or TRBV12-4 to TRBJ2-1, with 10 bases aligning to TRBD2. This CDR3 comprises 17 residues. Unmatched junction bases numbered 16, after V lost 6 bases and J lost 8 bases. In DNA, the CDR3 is TGTGCCAGCAGGCCAGCTATAGCGGGGGGTGGTAGGCATGAGCAGTTCTTC. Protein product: CASRPAIAGGGRHEQFF.

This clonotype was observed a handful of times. CDR3: CASSPPGALADTQYF. CDR3 DNA sequence: TGTGCCAGCTCACCACCGGGAGCCCTGGCAGATACGCAGTATTTT. The chain links TRBV18 to TRBJ2-3; D perhaps matches TRBD2 (5 bases). The CDR3 has 15 amino acids. Germline values: CDR1 KGHSH, CDR2 LQKENI. V gave up 0 bases and J gave up 4 bases, with 11 bases separating them.

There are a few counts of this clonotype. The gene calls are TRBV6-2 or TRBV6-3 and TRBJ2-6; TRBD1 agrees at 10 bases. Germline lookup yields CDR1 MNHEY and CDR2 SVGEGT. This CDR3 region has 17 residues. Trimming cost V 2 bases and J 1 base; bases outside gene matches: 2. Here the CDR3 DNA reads TGTGCCAGCAGTTACGGGACAGGGGCGTCTGGGGCCAACGTCCTGACTTTC. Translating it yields CASSYGTGASGANVLTF.

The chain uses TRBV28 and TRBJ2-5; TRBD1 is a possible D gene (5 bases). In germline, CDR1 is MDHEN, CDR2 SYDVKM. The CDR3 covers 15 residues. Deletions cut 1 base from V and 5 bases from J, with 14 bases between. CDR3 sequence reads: CASSLSRAMTETQYF. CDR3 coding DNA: TGTGCCAGCAGTTTATCCAGGGCCATGACGGAGACCCAGTACTTC.

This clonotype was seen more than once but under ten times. The CDR3 DNA follows: TGTGCCATCAGTCGGGACGCCAACGAGCAGTACTTC. It codes for CAISRDANEQYF. V gene TRBV10-3 combines with J gene TRBJ2-7, with D possibly called TRBD1 or TRBD2 (5 bases each). The length of the CDR3 is 12 residues. Per the germline V gene, CDR1 is ENHRY and CDR2 is SYGVKD. V lost 5 bases and J lost 5, with 10 bases in between.

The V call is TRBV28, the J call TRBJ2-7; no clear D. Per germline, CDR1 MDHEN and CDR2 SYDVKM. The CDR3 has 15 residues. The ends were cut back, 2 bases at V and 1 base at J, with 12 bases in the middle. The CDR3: CASSLRNLPSYEQYF. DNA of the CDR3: TGTGCCAGCAGTTTACGGAACCTCCCATCCTACGAGCAGTACTTC.